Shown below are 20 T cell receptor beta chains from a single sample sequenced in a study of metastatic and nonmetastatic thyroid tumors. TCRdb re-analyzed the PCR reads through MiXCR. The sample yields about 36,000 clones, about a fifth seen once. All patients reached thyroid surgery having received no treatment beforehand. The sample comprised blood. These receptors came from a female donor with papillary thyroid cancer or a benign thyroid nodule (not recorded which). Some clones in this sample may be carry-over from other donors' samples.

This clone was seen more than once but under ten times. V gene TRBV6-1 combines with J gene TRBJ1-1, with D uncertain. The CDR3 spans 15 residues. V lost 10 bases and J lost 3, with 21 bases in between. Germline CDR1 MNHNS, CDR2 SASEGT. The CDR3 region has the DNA TGTGCCATCATTCGACGAATGACCTGGGACACTGAAGCTTTCTTT. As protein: CAIIRRMTWDTEAFF.

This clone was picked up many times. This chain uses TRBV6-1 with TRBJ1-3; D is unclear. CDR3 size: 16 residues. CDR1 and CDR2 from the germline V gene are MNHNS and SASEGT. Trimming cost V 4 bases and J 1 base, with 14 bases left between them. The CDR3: CASSVRNPASGNTIYF. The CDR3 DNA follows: TGTGCCAGCAGTGTAAGAAACCCTGCTTCTGGAAACACCATATATTTT.

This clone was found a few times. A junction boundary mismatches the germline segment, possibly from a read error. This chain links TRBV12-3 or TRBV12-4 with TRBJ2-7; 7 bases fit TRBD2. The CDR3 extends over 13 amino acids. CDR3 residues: CSSSRGDGYEQYF. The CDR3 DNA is TGTTCCAGCAGTCGGGGGGATGGCTACGAGCAGTACTTC.

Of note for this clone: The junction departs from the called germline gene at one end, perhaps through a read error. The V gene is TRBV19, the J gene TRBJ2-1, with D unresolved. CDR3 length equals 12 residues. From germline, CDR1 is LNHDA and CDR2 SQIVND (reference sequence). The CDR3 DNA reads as TGTGCCGGTAGTAGTCAGAACAATGAGCAGTTCTTC. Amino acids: CAGSSQNNEQFF. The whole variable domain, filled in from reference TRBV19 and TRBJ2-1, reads DGGITQSPKYLFRKEGQNVTLSCEQNLNHDAMYWYRQDPGQGLRLIYYSQIVNDFQKGDIAEGYSVSREKKESFPLTVTSAQKNPTAFYLCAGSSQNNEQFFGPGTRLTVL.

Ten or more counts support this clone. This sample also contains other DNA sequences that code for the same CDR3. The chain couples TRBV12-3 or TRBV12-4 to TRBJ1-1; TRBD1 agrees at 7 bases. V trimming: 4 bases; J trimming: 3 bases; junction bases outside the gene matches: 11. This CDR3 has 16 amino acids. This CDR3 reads CASSSPSTGRDTEAFF. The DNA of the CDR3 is TGTGCCAGCAGTTCCCCTTCGACAGGGCGAGACACTGAAGCTTTCTTT.

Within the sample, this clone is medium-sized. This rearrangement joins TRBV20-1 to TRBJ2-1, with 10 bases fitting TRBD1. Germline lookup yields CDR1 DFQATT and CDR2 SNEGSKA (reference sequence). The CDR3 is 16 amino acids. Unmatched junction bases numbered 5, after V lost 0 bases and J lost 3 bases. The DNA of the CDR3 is TGCAGTGCTAGAGACACCGGGACAGGGGACTACAATGAGCAGTTCTTC. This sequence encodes CSARDTGTGDYNEQFF.

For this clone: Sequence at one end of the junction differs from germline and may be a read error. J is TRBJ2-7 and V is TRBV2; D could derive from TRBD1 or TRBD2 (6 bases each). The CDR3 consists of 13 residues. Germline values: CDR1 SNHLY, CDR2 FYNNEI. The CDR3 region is CASILGGSYEQYF. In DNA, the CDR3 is TGTGCCAGCATCTTGGGGGGCTCCTATGAGCAGTACTTC.

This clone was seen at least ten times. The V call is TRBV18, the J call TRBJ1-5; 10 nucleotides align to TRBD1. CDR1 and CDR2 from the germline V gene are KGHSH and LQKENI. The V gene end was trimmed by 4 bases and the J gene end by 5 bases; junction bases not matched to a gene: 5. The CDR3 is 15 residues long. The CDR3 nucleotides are TGTGCCAGCTCACACGACAGGGGGCGTGATCAGCCCCAGCATTTT. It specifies CASSHDRGRDQPQHF.

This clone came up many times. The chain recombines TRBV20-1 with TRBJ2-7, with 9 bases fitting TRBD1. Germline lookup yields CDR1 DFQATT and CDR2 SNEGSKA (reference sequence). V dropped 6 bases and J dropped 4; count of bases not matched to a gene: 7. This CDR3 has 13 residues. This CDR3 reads CSATQGAPYEQYF. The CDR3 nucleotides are TGCAGTGCGACACAGGGGGCCCCTTACGAGCAGTACTTC.

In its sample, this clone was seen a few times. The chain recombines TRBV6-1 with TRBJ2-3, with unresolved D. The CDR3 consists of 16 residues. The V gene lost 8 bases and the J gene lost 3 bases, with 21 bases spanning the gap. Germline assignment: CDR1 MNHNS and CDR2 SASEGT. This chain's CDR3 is CASAPVGVSRTDTQYF. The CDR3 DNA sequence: TGTGCCAGCGCCCCCGTTGGCGTGAGTAGAACAGATACGCAGTATTTT.

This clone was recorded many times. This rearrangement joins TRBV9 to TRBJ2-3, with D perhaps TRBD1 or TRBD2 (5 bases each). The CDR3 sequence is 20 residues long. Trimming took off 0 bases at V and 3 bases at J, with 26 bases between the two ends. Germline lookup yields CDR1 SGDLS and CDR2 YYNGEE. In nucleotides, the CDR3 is TGTGCCAGCAGCGTAGGATGGGACCGTGGGGCTAGTTACCGGACAGATACGCAGTATTTT. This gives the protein CASSVGWDRGASYRTDTQYF.

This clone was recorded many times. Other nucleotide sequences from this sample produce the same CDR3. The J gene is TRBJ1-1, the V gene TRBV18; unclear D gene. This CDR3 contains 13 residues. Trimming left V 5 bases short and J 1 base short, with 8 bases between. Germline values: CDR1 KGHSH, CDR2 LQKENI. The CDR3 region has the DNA TGTGCCAGCTCAAGGACGGGGAACACTGAAGCTTTCTTT. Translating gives CASSRTGNTEAFF.

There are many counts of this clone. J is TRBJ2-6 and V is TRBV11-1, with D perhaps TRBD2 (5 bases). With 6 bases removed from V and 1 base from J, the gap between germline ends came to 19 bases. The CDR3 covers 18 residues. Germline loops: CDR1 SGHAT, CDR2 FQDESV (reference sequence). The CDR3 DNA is TGTGCCAGCAGACCGGAGGTACTCTACCCATCTGGGGCCAACGTCCTGACTTTC. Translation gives CASRPEVLYPSGANVLTF.

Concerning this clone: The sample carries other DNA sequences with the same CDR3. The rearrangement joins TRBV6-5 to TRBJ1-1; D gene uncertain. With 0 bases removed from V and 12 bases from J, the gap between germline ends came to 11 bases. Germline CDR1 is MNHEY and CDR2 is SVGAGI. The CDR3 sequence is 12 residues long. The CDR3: CASSYSVGLPFF. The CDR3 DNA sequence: TGTGCCAGCAGTTACTCCGTAGGCCTGCCTTTCTTT.

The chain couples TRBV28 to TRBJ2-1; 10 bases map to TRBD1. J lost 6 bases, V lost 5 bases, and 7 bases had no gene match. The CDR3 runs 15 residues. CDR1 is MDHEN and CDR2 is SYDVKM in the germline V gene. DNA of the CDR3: TGTGCCAGCAGTCCCGGGACAGGGGCGGTCAATGAGCAGTTCTTC. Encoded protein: CASSPGTGAVNEQFF.

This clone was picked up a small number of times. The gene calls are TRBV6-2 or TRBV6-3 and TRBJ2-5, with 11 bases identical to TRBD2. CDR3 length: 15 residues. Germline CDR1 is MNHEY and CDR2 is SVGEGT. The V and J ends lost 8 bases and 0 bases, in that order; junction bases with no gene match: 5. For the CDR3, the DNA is TGTGCCAGCGCCATAGCGGGAGGGTACCAAGAGACCCAGTACTTC. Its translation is CASAIAGGYQETQYF.

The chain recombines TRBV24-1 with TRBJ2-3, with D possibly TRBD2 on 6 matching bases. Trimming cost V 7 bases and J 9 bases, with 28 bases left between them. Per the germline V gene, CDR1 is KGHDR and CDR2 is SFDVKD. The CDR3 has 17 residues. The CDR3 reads CATSDPSGGMGRGTQYF. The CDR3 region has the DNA TGTGCCACCAGCGACCCCTCGGGCGGGATGGGTAGAGGGACGCAGTATTTT.

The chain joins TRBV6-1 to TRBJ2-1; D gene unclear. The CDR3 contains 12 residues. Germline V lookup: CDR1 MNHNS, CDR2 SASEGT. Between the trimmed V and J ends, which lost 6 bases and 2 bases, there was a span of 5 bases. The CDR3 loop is CASSGPYNEQFF. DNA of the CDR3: TGTGCCAGCAGCGGACCCTACAATGAGCAGTTCTTC.

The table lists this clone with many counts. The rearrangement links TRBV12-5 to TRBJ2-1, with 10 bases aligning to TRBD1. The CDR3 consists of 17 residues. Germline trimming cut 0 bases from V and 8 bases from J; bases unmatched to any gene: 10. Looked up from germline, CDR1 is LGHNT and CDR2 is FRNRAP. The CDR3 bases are TGTGCTAGTGGTTTGGTACAAGGGGGACAGGGGAGACATGAGCAGTTCTTC. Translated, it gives CASGLVQGGQGRHEQFF. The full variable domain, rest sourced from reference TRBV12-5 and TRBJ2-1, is DARVTQTPRHKVTEMGQEVTMRCQPILGHNTVFWYRQTMMQGLELLAYFRNRAPLDDSGMPKDRFSAEMPDATLATLKIQPSEPRDSAVYFCASGLVQGGQGRHEQFFGPGTRLTVL.

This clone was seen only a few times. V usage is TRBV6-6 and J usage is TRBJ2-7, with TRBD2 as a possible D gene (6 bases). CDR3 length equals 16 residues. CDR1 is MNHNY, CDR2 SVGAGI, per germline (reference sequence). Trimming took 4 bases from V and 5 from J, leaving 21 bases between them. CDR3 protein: CASSSSHSSDIDEQYF. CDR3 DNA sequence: TGTGCCAGCAGTTCCTCCCATTCTAGCGACATCGACGAGCAGTACTTC.